Shown below are 5 T cell receptor beta chains from a single sample sequenced in a study of metastatic and nonmetastatic thyroid tumors. No patient received treatment before thyroid surgery. MiXCR reprocessed the PCR reads for TCRdb. The sample has more than 8,500 clones; approximately 11% are singletons. Material: tumor tissue. Every receptor here comes from a female donor with papillary thyroid cancer or a benign thyroid nodule (not recorded which). Some clones in this sample may be carry-over from other donors' samples.

This clone was recorded at least ten times. The gene calls are TRBV25-1 and TRBJ2-1; D not certain. CDR1 is MGHDK and CDR2 is SYGVNS in the germline V gene. The V end was cut by 5 bases, the J end by 5 bases, with 13 bases between. The CDR3 extends over 14 amino acids. CDR3 bases: TGTGCCAGCAGTTCCCCATGGGTCAACAATGAGCAGTTCTTC. Translating it yields CASSSPWVNNEQFF. Based on the CDR3 plus reference TRBV25-1 and TRBJ2-1, the full variable domain is EADIYQTPRYLVIGTGKKITLECSQTMGHDKMYWYQQDPGMELHLIHYSYGVNSTEKGDLSSESTVSRIRTEHFPLTLESARPSHTSQYLCASSSPWVNNEQFFGPGTRLTVL.

Ten or more counts support this clone. The rearrangement joins TRBV7-9 to TRBJ2-5; D possibly matches TRBD1 or TRBD2 (5 bases each). Trimming pared 5 bases from V and 2 bases from J, leaving 12 bases between. CDR1 SEHNR and CDR2 FQNEAQ come from the germline V gene (reference sequence). The CDR3 spans 14 residues. The CDR3 is CASSRDDRQETQYF. CDR3 nucleotides: TGTGCCAGCAGCCGGGACGACCGGCAAGAGACCCAGTACTTC.

This clone was seen at least ten times. CDR3 residues: CSARGLGDHSSGANVLTF. The CDR3 DNA reads as TGCAGTGCTAGGGGCTTGGGAGACCACTCGTCCGGGGCCAACGTCCTGACTTTC. The V and J genes are TRBV20-1 and TRBJ2-6, with D maybe TRBD2 (5 bases). Germline CDR1 and CDR2: DFQATT and SNEGSKA (reference sequence). The CDR3 is 18 amino acids. The V gene lost 3 bases and the J gene lost 4 bases, with 22 bases spanning the gap.

The table lists this clone with many counts. This chain uses TRBV5-5 with TRBJ1-1; D gene ambiguous. With 1 base removed from V and 5 bases from J, the gap between germline ends came to 18 bases. The length of the CDR3 is 16 residues. From germline, CDR1 is SGHKS and CDR2 YYEKEE (reference sequence). Here the CDR3 reads CASSLLVGNPRTEAFF. CDR3 DNA sequence: TGTGCCAGCAGCTTGTTGGTCGGCAATCCCCGTACTGAAGCTTTCTTT.

This clone was detected ten times or more. This chain links TRBV20-1 with TRBJ2-2, with TRBD2 matching over 7 bases. CDR3 length: 15 residues. Germline loops: CDR1 DFQATT, CDR2 SNEGSKA (reference sequence). Unmatched junction bases numbered 4, after V lost 3 bases and J lost 0 bases. CDR3 sequence reads: CSASTLAPNTGELFF. In DNA form, the CDR3 reads TGCAGTGCTAGTACACTAGCGCCGAACACCGGGGAGCTGTTTTTT.